This TCR beta chain was profiled in a study of T cell repertoires in cytomegalovirus infection. As for the study in general: Matching HLA type and CMV infection were both indicated by public TCR beta signatures. Study-wide results and limits: People with CMV and the relevant HLA were identified by cumulative public TCR beta family frequency. CMV-specific TCR beta clonotypes restricted by HLA-C were the ones dominating the ex vivo response.

V lost 4 bases and J 4 bases, leaving 10 bases between the germline ends. Germline V gives CDR1 SGHTA, CDR2 FQGNSA. This CDR3 is 13 amino acids long. TCRdb reprocessed the reads with MiXCR, giving one entry per CDR3 protein. Among under 850,000 distinct CDR3 sequences listed, roughly a third were seen once. The table lists this clonotype with many counts. Antigen: not known. The TCR sequence derives from a human donor in good health (CMV status not recorded). Some clones in this sample may be carry-over from other donors' samples. The source material was PBMCs. This rearrangement joins TRBV7-2 to TRBJ1-1; tentatively, D is TRBD1 (6 bases). CDR3 loop: CASSSSGATEAFF. As DNA, the CDR3 is TGTGCCAGCAGCTCATCAGGGGCCACTGAAGCTTTCTTT.